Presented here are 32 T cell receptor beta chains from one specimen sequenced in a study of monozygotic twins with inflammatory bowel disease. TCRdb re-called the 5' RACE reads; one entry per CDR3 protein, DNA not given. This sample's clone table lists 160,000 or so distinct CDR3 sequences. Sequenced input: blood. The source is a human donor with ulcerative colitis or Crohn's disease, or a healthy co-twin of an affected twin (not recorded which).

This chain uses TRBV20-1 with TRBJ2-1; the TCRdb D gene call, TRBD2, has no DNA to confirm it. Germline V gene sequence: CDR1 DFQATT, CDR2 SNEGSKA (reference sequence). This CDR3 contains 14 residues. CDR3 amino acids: CSAQPGLAYNEQFF.

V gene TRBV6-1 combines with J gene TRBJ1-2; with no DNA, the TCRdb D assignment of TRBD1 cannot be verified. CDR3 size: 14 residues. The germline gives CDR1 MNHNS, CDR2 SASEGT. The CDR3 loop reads CASVRGSPNYGYTF.

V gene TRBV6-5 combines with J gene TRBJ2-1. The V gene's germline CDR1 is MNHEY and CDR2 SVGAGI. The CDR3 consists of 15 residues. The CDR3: CASSWGIPSYNEQFF.

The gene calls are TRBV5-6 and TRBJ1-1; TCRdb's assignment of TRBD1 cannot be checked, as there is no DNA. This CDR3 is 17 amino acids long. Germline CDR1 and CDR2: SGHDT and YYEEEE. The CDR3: CASSLGGQGAYGTEAFF.

CDR3 in amino acids: CSAVDSSGGASYNEQFF. This chain links TRBV20-1 with TRBJ2-1. The CDR3 runs 17 residues. Germline CDR1 is DFQATT and CDR2 is SNEGSKA (reference sequence).

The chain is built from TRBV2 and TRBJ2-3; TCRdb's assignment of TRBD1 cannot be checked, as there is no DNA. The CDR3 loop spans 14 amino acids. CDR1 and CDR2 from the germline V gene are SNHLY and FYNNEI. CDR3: CASKRGTTEDTQYF. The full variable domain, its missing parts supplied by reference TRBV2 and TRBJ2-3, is EPEVTQTPSHQVTQMGQEVILRCVPISNHLYFYWYRQILGQKVEFLVSFYNNEISEKSEIFDDQFSVERPDGSNFTLKIRSTKLEDSAMYFCASKRGTTEDTQYFGPGTRLTVL.

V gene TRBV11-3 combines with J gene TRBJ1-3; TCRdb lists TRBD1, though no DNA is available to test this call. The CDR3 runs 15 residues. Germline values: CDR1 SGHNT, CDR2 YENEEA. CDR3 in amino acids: CASSPDRGPGNTIYF.

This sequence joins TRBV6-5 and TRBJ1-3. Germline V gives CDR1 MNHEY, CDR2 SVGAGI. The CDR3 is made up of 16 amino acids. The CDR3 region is CASSFAASSSGNTIYF.

The CDR3 here is CASSLEVHQETQYF. The chain couples TRBV7-2 to TRBJ2-5. Germline V gene sequence: CDR1 SGHTA, CDR2 FQGNSA. This CDR3 has 14 amino acids.

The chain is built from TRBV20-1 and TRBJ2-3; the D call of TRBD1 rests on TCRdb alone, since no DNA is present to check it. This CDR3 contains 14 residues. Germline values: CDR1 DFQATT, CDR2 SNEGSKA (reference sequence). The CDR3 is CSAPLAASTDTQYF.

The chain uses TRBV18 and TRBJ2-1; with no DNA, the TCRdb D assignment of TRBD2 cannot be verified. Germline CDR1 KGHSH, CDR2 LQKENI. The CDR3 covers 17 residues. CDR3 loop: CASSPVAGEESYNEQFF. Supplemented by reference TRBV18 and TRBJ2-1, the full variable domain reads NAGVMQNPRHLVRRRGQEARLRCSPMKGHSHVYWYRQLPEEGLKFMVYLQKENIIDESGMPKERFSAEFPKEGPSILRIQQVVRGDSAAYFCASSPVAGEESYNEQFFGPGTRLTVL.

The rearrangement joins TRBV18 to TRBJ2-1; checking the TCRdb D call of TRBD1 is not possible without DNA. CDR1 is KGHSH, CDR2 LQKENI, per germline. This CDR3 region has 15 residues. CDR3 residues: CASSPTTGSDNEQFF.

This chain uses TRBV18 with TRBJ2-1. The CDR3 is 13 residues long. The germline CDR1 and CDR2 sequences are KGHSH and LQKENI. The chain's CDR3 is CASSPSSYNEQFF.

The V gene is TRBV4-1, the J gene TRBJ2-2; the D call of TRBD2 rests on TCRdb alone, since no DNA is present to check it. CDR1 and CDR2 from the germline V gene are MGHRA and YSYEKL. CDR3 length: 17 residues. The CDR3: CASSQDFGGDLTGELFF.

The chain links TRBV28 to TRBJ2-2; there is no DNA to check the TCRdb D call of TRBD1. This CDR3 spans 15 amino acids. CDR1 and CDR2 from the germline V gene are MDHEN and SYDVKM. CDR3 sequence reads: CASSLGGEGTGELFF.

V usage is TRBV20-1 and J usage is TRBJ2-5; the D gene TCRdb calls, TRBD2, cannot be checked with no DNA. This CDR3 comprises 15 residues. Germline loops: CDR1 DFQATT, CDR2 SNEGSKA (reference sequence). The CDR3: CSAFLGLGGTETQYF.

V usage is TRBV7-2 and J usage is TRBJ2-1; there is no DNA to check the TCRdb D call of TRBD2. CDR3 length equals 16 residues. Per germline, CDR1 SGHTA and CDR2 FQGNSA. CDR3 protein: CASSLLGPSGDNEQFF.

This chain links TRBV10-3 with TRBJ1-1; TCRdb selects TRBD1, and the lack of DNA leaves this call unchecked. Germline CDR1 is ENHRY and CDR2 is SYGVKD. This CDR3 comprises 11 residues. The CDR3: CATAGAGEAFF.

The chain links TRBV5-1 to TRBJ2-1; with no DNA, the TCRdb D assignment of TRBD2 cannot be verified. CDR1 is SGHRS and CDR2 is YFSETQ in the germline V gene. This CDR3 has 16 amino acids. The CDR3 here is CASSLGVAGGHNEQFF.

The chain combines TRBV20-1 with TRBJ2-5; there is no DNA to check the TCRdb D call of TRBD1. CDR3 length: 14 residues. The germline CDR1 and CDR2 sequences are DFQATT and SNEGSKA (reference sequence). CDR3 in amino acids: CSARRGGAGETQYF.

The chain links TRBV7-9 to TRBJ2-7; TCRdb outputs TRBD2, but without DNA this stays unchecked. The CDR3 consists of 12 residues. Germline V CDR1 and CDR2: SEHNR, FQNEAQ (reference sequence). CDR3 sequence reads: CASSLQRDEQYF.

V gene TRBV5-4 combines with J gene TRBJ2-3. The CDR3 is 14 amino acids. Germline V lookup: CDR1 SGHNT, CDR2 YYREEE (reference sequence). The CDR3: CASSLVQYTDTQYF.

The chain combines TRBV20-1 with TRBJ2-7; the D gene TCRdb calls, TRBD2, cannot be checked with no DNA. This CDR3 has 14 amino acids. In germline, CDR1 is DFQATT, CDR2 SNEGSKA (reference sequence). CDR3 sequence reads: CSASASGGAAEQYF.

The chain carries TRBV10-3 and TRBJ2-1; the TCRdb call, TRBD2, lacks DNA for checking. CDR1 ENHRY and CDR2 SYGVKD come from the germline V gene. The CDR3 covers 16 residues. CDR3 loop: CAISETAGETSNEQFF.

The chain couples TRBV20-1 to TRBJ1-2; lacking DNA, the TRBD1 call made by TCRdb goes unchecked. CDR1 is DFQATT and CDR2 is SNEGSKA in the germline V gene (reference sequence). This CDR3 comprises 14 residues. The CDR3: CSAPSFGRNYGYTF.

CDR3 residues: CASSAAPGQEKSEQFF. V is TRBV2 and J is TRBJ2-1; as DNA is missing, the TRBD1 call by TCRdb cannot be tested. Germline-derived CDR1 and CDR2 are SNHLY and FYNNEI. CDR3 size: 16 residues.

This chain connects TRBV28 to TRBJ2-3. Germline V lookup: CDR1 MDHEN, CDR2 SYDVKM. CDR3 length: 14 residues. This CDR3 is CASSEPIESDTQYF. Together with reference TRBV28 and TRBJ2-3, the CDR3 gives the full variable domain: DVKVTQSSRYLVKRTGEKVFLECVQDMDHENMFWYRQDPGLGLRLIYFSYDVKMKEKGDIPEGYSVSREKKERFSLILESASTNQTSMYLCASSEPIESDTQYFGPGTRLTVL.

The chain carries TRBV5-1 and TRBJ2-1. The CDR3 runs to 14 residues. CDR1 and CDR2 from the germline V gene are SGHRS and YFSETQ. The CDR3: CASSLWYFNNEQFF.

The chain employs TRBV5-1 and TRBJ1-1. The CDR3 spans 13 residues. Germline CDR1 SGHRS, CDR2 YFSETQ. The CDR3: CASSLDPNTEAFF.

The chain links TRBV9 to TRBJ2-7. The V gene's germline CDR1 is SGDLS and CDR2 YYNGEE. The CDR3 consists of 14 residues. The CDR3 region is CASSVDGHSYEQYF.

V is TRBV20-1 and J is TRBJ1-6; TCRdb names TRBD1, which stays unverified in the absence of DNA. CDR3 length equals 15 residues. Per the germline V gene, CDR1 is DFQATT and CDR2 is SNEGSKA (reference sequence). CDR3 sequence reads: CSASRGGQGNSPLHF.

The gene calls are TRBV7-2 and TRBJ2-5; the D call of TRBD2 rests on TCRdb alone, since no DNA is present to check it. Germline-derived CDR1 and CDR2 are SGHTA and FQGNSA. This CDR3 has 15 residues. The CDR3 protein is CASSLAPSNLETQYF.